The entry below describes one T cell receptor beta chain. Its antigen is currently unknown. The data were obtained in a study of long-term antiretroviral therapy in people with HIV. Study background: It was about a decade before the 2015 immediate-ART recommendation that the earliest samples were taken. Study-wide findings and caveats: Clonal populations expanded prior to ART predominated within the repertoire at all time points.

Germline CDR1 is DFQATT and CDR2 is SNEGSKA (reference sequence). This CDR3 spans 10 amino acids. The V end was cut by 5 bases, the J end by 3 bases, with 4 bases between. Participants living with HIV all received treatment in the United States. Survey-level resolution applied to immunoSEQ assay v3.0. Libraries were prepared by immunoSEQ multiplex PCR; TCRdb keeps only in-frame clonotypes and omits some of them. The top ten hold roughly 4.9% of the sample, which has 42,000 or so clones, 86% seen once. The sample here was unsorted PBMCs, taken 0.1 years before starting antiretroviral therapy. The sequence derives from a woman aged 45 to 65 with HIV. The chain links TRBV20-1 to TRBJ2-5, with D uncertain. Written as DNA, the CDR3 is TGCAGTGCTCACAAAGAGACCCAGTACTTC. Translation gives CSAHKETQYF.